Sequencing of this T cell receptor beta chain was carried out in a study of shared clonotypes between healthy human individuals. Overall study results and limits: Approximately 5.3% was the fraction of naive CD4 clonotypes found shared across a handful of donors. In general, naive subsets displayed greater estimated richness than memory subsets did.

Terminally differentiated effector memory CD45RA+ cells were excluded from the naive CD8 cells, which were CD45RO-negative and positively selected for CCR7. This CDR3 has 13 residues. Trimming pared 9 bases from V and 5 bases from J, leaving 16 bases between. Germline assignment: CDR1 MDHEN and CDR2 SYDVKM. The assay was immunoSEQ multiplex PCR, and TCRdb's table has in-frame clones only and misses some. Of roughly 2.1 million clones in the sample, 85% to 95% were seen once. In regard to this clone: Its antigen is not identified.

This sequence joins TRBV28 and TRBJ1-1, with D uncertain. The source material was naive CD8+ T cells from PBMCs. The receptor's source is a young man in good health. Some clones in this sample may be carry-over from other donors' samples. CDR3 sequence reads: CASRRARETEAFF. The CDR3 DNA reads TGTGCCAGTCGGAGGGCTCGGGAGACTGAAGCTTTCTTT.